Following are 21 T cell receptor beta chains from one sample sequenced in a study of OX40 agonist ivuxolimab in advanced cancers. Sequenced by immunoSEQ multiplex PCR; TCRdb stores in-frame clones only, minus some. The table has approximately 19,000 clones, approximately 82% seen once. The material sequenced was CD4+ or CD8+ T cells sorted from blood, taken in a trial of the OX40 agonist ivuxolimab. These TCRs come from an adult with an advanced solid tumor such as melanoma, head and neck, liver or kidney cancer.

The chain links TRBV2 to TRBJ1-1; tentative D call: TRBD1 (6 bases). CDR1 is SNHLY and CDR2 is FYNNEI in the germline V gene. The V end lost 2 bases, the J end lost 1 base, and 11 bases lay between the germline ends. This CDR3 comprises 15 residues. The chain's CDR3 is CASSELRTENTEAFF. In nucleotides, the CDR3 is TGTGCCAGCAGTGAACTAAGGACAGAGAACACTGAAGCTTTCTTT. The entire variable domain, with the rest obtained from reference TRBV2 and TRBJ1-1, is as follows: EPEVTQTPSHQVTQMGQEVILRCVPISNHLYFYWYRQILGQKVEFLVSFYNNEISEKSEIFDDQFSVERPDGSNFTLKIRSTKLEDSAMYFCASSELRTENTEAFFGQGTRLTVV.

This clone has more than one count but fewer than ten. V usage is TRBV5-6 and J usage is TRBJ2-7; 7 positions agree with TRBD1. Trimming removed 0 bases from V and 3 bases from J; junction bases left unmatched: 9. CDR1 and CDR2 from the germline V gene are SGHDT and YYEEEE. The CDR3 loop spans 16 amino acids. The CDR3 protein is CASSLEQGPSRYEQYF. The CDR3 DNA reads as TGTGCCAGCAGCTTGGAACAGGGGCCATCACGCTACGAGCAGTACTTC.

The chain uses TRBV7-9 and TRBJ2-3; 10 nucleotides agree with TRBD2. The CDR3 runs 19 residues. The V gene's germline CDR1 is SEHNR and CDR2 FQNEAQ (reference sequence). After removal of 5 bases from V and 2 bases from J, the junction contained 16 bases not matched to a gene. The CDR3 DNA sequence: TGTGCCAGCAGCCCCCGGACTAGCGGAGTCAGGGAGACCACAGATACGCAGTATTTT. Protein: CASSPRTSGVRETTDTQYF.

With respect to this clone: One end of the junction does not line up with germline, which may come from a read error. The V call is TRBV6-5, the J call TRBJ2-7; TRBD1 matches 7 bases. Germline V gives CDR1 MNHEY, CDR2 SVGAGI. The CDR3 covers 13 residues. CDR3 region: CASSTTGTVLPNF. DNA of the CDR3: TGTGCCAGCAGTACTACCGGGACAGTACTGCCGAACTTC.

The rearrangement uses TRBV7-3 and TRBJ2-3; 10 bases fit TRBD2. The CDR3 is 20 residues long. Germline V CDR1 and CDR2: SGHTA, FQGTGA. With V trimmed by 3 bases and J by 7 bases, 22 bases remained unmatched. CDR3 region: CASSLNGQETGASGRNTQYF. In nucleotides, the CDR3 is TGTGCCAGCAGCTTGAACGGACAGGAAACAGGGGCTAGCGGGAGAAATACGCAGTATTTT.

The chain employs TRBV5-4 and TRBJ2-1; no definite D call. Trimming left V 4 bases short and J 0 bases short, with 11 bases between. The germline CDR1 and CDR2 sequences are SGHNT and YYREEE (reference sequence). This CDR3 is built from 15 residues. The CDR3, as DNA: TGTGCCAGCAGCCTGCTATGGGGCTCCTACAATGAGCAGTTCTTC. This gives the protein CASSLLWGSYNEQFF. The whole variable domain, filled in from reference TRBV5-4 and TRBJ2-1, reads ETGVTQSPTHLIKTRGQQVTLRCSSQSGHNTVSWYQQALGQGPQFIFQYYREEENGRGNFPPRFSGLQFPNYSSELNVNALELDDSALYLCASSLLWGSYNEQFFGPGTRLTVL.

The rearrangement uses TRBV7-2 and TRBJ1-2, with TRBD1 identical over 8 bases. This CDR3 is built from 14 residues. Germline lookup yields CDR1 SGHTA and CDR2 FQGNSA. The ends lost 0 bases at V and 7 bases at J; junction bases unmatched: 4. This CDR3 reads CASSLASTGVGYTF. For the CDR3, the DNA is TGTGCCAGCAGCTTAGCCTCGACAGGGGTTGGCTACACCTTC. The whole variable domain, remainder taken from reference TRBV7-2 and TRBJ1-2, is GAGVSQSPSNKVTEKGKDVELRCDPISGHTALYWYRQSLGQGLEFLIYFQGNSAPDKSGLPSDRFSAERTGGSVSTLTIQRTQQEDSAVYLCASSLASTGVGYTFGSGTRLTVV.

The chain has TRBV5-4 and TRBJ1-4; 8 bases align to TRBD1. The CDR3 is 14 amino acids. Germline CDR1 reads SGHNT; CDR2 reads YYREEE (reference sequence). J gave up 8 bases and V 3 bases, and 6 bases lay outside the gene matches. CDR3 DNA: TGTGCCAGCAGCTCCGGGACAGGACTCGAAAAACTGTTTTTT. Encoded protein: CASSSGTGLEKLFF.

The V gene is TRBV30, the J gene TRBJ2-1, with 8 nucleotides matching TRBD2. Per the germline V gene, CDR1 is GTSNPN and CDR2 is SVGIG (reference sequence). Germline trimming cut 0 bases from V and 7 bases from J; bases unmatched to any gene: 8. CDR3 length: 15 amino acids. The CDR3 region is CAWSVRSGSTNEQFF. Written as DNA, the CDR3 is TGTGCCTGGAGTGTACGGAGCGGGAGTACAAATGAGCAGTTCTTC.

The chain has TRBV2 and TRBJ1-1, with TRBD1 as a possible D gene (5 bases). Trimming took 0 bases from V and 8 from J, leaving 7 bases between them. Germline loops: CDR1 SNHLY, CDR2 FYNNEI. This CDR3 is 12 amino acids long. CDR3 in DNA: TGTGCCAGCAGTGAAGCGGGGACCGAAGCTTTCTTT. This sequence encodes CASSEAGTEAFF.

The V gene is TRBV29-1, the J gene TRBJ2-5, with TRBD2 matching over 11 bases. This CDR3 spans 14 amino acids. Trimming at V came to 6 bases and at J to 3 bases, leaving 6 bases not matched to a gene. CDR1 SQVTM and CDR2 ANQGSEA come from the germline V gene. CDR3 DNA sequence: TGCAGCGTCGATAGGGGACTAGCGGAAGAGACCCAGTACTTC. Protein product: CSVDRGLAEETQYF.

V and J are TRBV15 and TRBJ1-2; perhaps TRBD1 as D (6 bases). In germline, CDR1 is LNHNV, CDR2 YYDKDF (reference sequence). V lost 3 bases to trimming and J lost 4 bases, with 15 bases between them. The CDR3 covers 15 residues. The CDR3 DNA reads as TGTGCCACCAGCAGGATACAGGGAAAAGGCTATGGCTACACCTTC. This sequence encodes CATSRIQGKGYGYTF.

This chain joins TRBV28 and TRBJ2-3; 9 bases map to TRBD1. The junction had 6 bases not matched to a gene; V was cut back by 6 bases and J by 5 bases. Germline V CDR1 and CDR2: MDHEN, SYDVKM. This CDR3 has 14 residues. As DNA, the CDR3 is TGTGCCAGCAGAACCCGACAGGGGGAAGATACGCAGTATTTT. Its protein is CASRTRQGEDTQYF.

By share of the sample, this clone is medium-sized. The rearrangement uses TRBV2 and TRBJ1-4, with no clear D. Germline V CDR1 and CDR2: SNHLY, FYNNEI. With 5 bases removed from V and 4 bases from J, the gap between germline ends came to 14 bases. The CDR3 contains 15 residues. The CDR3 protein is CASSPWEEINEKLFF. DNA for the CDR3: TGTGCCAGCAGTCCTTGGGAAGAAATTAATGAAAAACTGTTTTTT.

The CDR3 coding sequence is TGTGCCAGCAGTTACAGCCTTCCGGGAGGGGACGAGCAGTACTTC. It is translated as CASSYSLPGGDEQYF. The chain combines TRBV6-5 with TRBJ2-7; 8 bases fit TRBD2. Trimming removed 2 bases from V and 5 bases from J; junction bases left unmatched: 8. CDR1 is MNHEY and CDR2 is SVGAGI in the germline V gene. CDR3 length: 15 residues.

The chain recombines TRBV28 with TRBJ2-2; the match to TRBD1 covers 7 bases. The CDR3 is 15 amino acids. CDR1 is MDHEN and CDR2 is SYDVKM in the germline V gene. After removal of 6 bases from V and 3 bases from J, the junction contained 7 bases not matched to a gene. The CDR3 nucleotides read TGTGCCAGCAGACCGACAGGGACGTACACCGGGGAGCTGTTTTTT. This codes for CASRPTGTYTGELFF.

The chain couples TRBV5-6 to TRBJ2-5, with D perhaps given as TRBD1 or TRBD2 (5 bases each). The V end was cut by 2 bases, the J end by 4 bases, with 18 bases between. CDR1 is SGHDT and CDR2 is YYEEEE in the germline V gene. The CDR3 consists of 16 residues. The chain's CDR3 is CASSFGGAGGGETQYF. The CDR3 DNA sequence: TGTGCCAGCAGCTTTGGGGGTGCGGGCGGAGGAGAGACCCAGTACTTC.

The CDR3 protein is CASGEGQSQQYF. CDR3 nucleotide sequence: TGTGCCAGCGGGGAGGGCCAATCCCAGCAGTACTTC. The chain couples TRBV6-6 to TRBJ2-7; 7 nucleotides agree with TRBD2. Germline CDR1 and CDR2: MNHNY and SVGAGI (reference sequence). With 8 bases clipped from V and 8 bases from J, the junction kept 9 bases outside the gene matches. The CDR3 sequence is 12 residues long.

The chain links TRBV11-2 to TRBJ2-7; the match to TRBD1 covers 9 bases. This CDR3 is built from 13 residues. The germline V gene has CDR1 SGHAT and CDR2 FQNNGV. J lost 7 bases, V lost 2 bases, and 3 bases had no gene match. CDR3 sequence reads: CASSLNRGREQYF. Here the CDR3 DNA reads TGTGCCAGCAGCTTAAACAGGGGGCGTGAGCAGTACTTC.

This chain links TRBV27 with TRBJ2-7; the D call may be TRBD1 or TRBD2 (5 bases each). The CDR3 covers 14 residues. The V gene's germline CDR1 is MNHEY and CDR2 SMNVEV (reference sequence). The V end lost 5 bases, the J end lost 2 bases, and 13 bases lay between the germline ends. The CDR3 region has the DNA TGTGCCAGCAGTCCCGGGGACGGAACCTACGAGCAGTACTTC. Translating it yields CASSPGDGTYEQYF.

This clone turned up a few times. J is TRBJ1-2 and V is TRBV4-3; D not resolved. CDR3 size: 15 residues. V was cut by 1 base and J by 8 bases, with 17 bases left in between. CDR1 LGHNA and CDR2 YSLEER come from the germline V gene. CDR3: CASSQVTFPSRGYTF. The CDR3 bases are TGCGCCAGCAGCCAAGTTACCTTCCCATCACGAGGCTACACCTTC.